Listed below are T cell receptor beta chains from one sample, sequenced in a study of shared clonotypes between healthy human individuals. Profiling relied on immunoSEQ multiplex PCR, and the TCRdb table lists in-frame clones only, not all of them. The repertoire consists of over 800,000 clones, with 85% to 95% occurring once and the leading ten covering around 24%. Sequencing was carried out using naive CD8+ T cells sorted from blood. The receptors were gathered from a man aged 25-40 years in good health. The CDR3 runs from the conserved cysteine through the conserved F or W. Each record gives: V gene, J gene, D gene, clone size, CDR3 DNA, CDR3 protein. A D gene is named only where the DNA matches it firmly. Some rows mark clone size as missing; the rest say once, few, many or name a class of expanded clone.

>TRBV7-9|TRBJ2-7|NA|NA
TGTGCCAGCAGCACGTGGGACAACTCCTACGAGCAGTACTTC
CASSTWDNSYEQYF
>TRBV28|TRBJ2-7|NA|NA
TGTGCCAGCAGTCCTCCCTGGGGGAGCGGACGCTACGAGCAGTACTTC
CASSPPWGSGRYEQYF
>TRBV30|TRBJ2-3|TRBD2|NA
TGTGCCTGGAGAACGACTAGCGGGAGGGCCACTAACACAGATACGCAGTATTTT
CAWRTTSGRATNTDTQYF
>TRBV10-2|TRBJ2-2|NA|NA
TGCGCCAGCAGTGACCCGGCGGCAGGCAACACCGGGGAGCTGTTTTTT
CASSDPAAGNTGELFF
>TRBV7-3|TRBJ1-2|NA|NA
TGTGCCAGCAGCCACACCGCGAACTATGGCTACACCTTC
CASSHTANYGYTF
>TRBV9|TRBJ1-2|TRBD1|NA
TGTGCCAGCAGCCCCCAGGGGGCTCCCTATGGCTACACCTTC
CASSPQGAPYGYTF
>TRBV5-1|TRBJ2-3|TRBD2|NA
TGCGCCAGTAAGCGGGAGACTAGCACAGATACGCAGTATTTT
CASKRETSTDTQYF
>TRBV7-9|TRBJ1-2|NA|few
TGTGCCAGCAGCTTGGGCAGCTATGGCTACACCTTC
CASSLGSYGYTF
>TRBV7-3|TRBJ2-5|TRBD2|NA
TGTGCCAGCAGCTTACTCCGGCGGGAGGAACAAGAGACCCAGTACTTC
CASSLLRREEQETQYF
>TRBV7-8|TRBJ2-5|NA|NA
TGTGCCAGCAGCTTAGAGGGTGGCACAGGAGAAGAGACCCAGTACTTC
CASSLEGGTGEETQYF
>TRBV6-5|TRBJ1-2|NA|NA
TGTGCCAGCAGTTTTGACTCGGGTGGTTGGGGCTACACCTTC
CASSFDSGGWGYTF
>TRBV27|TRBJ2-7|NA|NA
TGTGCCAGCAGTTTGCAGGGAACGGCCTACGAGCAGTACTTC
CASSLQGTAYEQYF
>TRBV13|TRBJ2-1|NA|once
TGTGCCAGCAGCTTAGGGTTGAGCTCCTACAATGAGCAGTTCTTC
CASSLGLSSYNEQFF
>TRBV27|TRBJ2-7|TRBD2|once
TGTGCCAGCACAAGGACTAGCGGGAGGGAGCAGTACTTC
CASTRTSGREQYF
>TRBV27|TRBJ1-3|NA|NA
TGTGCCAGCAGCCTCCTGGGCTATGGAAACACCATATATTTT
CASSLLGYGNTIYF
>TRBV7-9|TRBJ2-3|TRBD2|NA
TGTGCCAGCAGCTTACCCCCTCGACTTAGCGGGAGGAAGGATACGCAGTATTTT
CASSLPPRLSGRKDTQYF
>TRBV9|TRBJ2-1|NA|NA
TGTGCCAGCAGCGTAGCGCGCAATGAGCAGTTCTTC
CASSVARNEQFF
>TRBV5-4|TRBJ2-7|TRBD2|NA
TGTGCCAGCAGCTCGGGGACTAGCGGGAGTGCGAACTACGAGCAGTACTTC
CASSSGTSGSANYEQYF
>TRBV10-3|TRBJ2-1|TRBD2|NA
TGTGCCATCGAGGGACTAGCGGGAGGGCCAAGTGAGCAGTTCTTC
CAIEGLAGGPSEQFF
>TRBV4-1|TRBJ2-3|NA|NA
TGCGCCAGCAGGCCACAGCTGAGGGGGGCACAAGATACGCAGTATTTT
CASRPQLRGAQDTQYF
>TRBV5-5|TRBJ2-1|NA|NA
TGTGCCAGCAGACCAGTCAGTGGGAGTGAGCACAATGAGCAGTTCTTC
CASRPVSGSEHNEQFF
>TRBV2|TRBJ2-7|NA|NA
TGTGCCAGCAGTTCGGAATCTGAACAGGTGGATTACGAGCAGTACTTC
CASSSESEQVDYEQYF
>TRBV6-5|TRBJ2-2|TRBD1|NA
TGTGCCAGCAGTTACGACGGGACAGCAAACACCGGGGAGCTGTTTTTT
CASSYDGTANTGELFF
>TRBV6-5|TRBJ2-1|TRBD2|NA
TGTGCCAGCAGTTACTCGATGTCGGGGGGACTAGCAGAGCAGTTCTTC
CASSYSMSGGLAEQFF
>TRBV29-1|TRBJ2-1|TRBD1|NA
TGCAGCGTTGAGGAACAGGGGTATGAGCAGTTCTTC
CSVEEQGYEQFF
>TRBV6-5|TRBJ2-1|NA|NA
TGTGCCAGCAGTTACTCATGGGGGGCCCCCTACAATGAGCAGTTCTTC
CASSYSWGAPYNEQFF
>TRBV27|TRBJ2-1|TRBD2|NA
TGTGCCAGCAGTTCTCTAGCGGGAGGGCACAATGAGCAGTTCTTC
CASSSLAGGHNEQFF
>TRBV7-9|TRBJ1-2|TRBD1|NA
TGTGCCAGCAGCGGCGGGACAGGGGTTGAGAATGGCTACACCTTC
CASSGGTGVENGYTF
>TRBV4-1|TRBJ2-3|TRBD1|NA
TGCGCCAGCAGCCACCTACGTGGACAGGGCACAGATACGCAGTATTTT
CASSHLRGQGTDTQYF
>TRBV6-1|TRBJ2-1|NA|NA
TGTGCCAGCAGTCTACTAAACTGGGATGAGCAGTTCTTC
CASSLLNWDEQFF
>TRBV7-9|TRBJ2-3|NA|NA
TGTGCCAGCAGCTCAGGCGTCCCTACGCAGTATTTT
CASSSGVPTQYF
>TRBV27|TRBJ2-7|NA|NA
TGTGCCAGCAGTATCAGGGCCCCCTACGAGCAGTACTTC
CASSIRAPYEQYF
>TRBV30|TRBJ1-4|NA|NA
TGTGCCTGGAGTGAAGCCTCAACTAATGAAAAACTGTTTTTT
CAWSEASTNEKLFF
>TRBV9|TRBJ2-3|TRBD2|NA
TGTGCCAGCAGCGTAGGGACTAGCGGGAGTATAACAGATACGCAGTATTTT
CASSVGTSGSITDTQYF
>TRBV27|TRBJ2-3|NA|NA
TGTGCCAGCAGTTCCCGGACAGTGGAAAGCACAGATACGCAGTATTTT
CASSSRTVESTDTQYF